This T cell receptor (beta chain) was recorded in a study of shared clonotypes between healthy human individuals. This clone occurred once. The CDR3 is made up of 13 amino acids. Germline CDR1 SNHLY, CDR2 FYNNEI. Germline trimming cut 4 bases from V and 5 bases from J; bases unmatched to any gene: 5. Measured with immunoSEQ multiplex PCR; TCRdb has only the in-frame clones, and not every one. The data hold 400,000 to 600,000 clones, with roughly 80% observed a single time. The receptor comes from a middle-aged woman in good health. Some clones in this sample may be carry-over from other donors' samples. The sequencing input was PBMCs. The chain is built from TRBV2 and TRBJ2-7; 7 bases fit TRBD2. CDR3 protein: CASSVRLADEQYF. DNA for the CDR3: TGTGCCAGCAGTGTGAGGCTAGCGGACGAGCAGTACTTC.